Following are 31 T cell receptor beta chains from one sample sequenced in a study of siplizumab effects on memory and regulatory T cells. TCRdb's copy holds only in-frame clones and misses some; the assay was immunoSEQ multiplex PCR. The data show nearly 95,000 clones, around 94% seen once. Material for sequencing was non-Treg CD4+ T cells sorted from blood. These receptors were taken from a human donor in good health.

This chain joins TRBV5-6 and TRBJ2-3; 12 nucleotides align to TRBD2. Germline CDR1 reads SGHDT; CDR2 reads YYEEEE. V trimming: 7 bases; J trimming: 6 bases; junction bases outside the gene matches: 15. The CDR3 consists of 17 residues. This CDR3 reads CASAYSSRGLAGDTQYF. The CDR3 nucleotides are TGTGCCAGCGCCTACTCGAGCCGGGGACTAGCGGGCGATACGCAGTATTTT.

The CDR3 spells CASSNPTGFHEQYF. The CDR3 coding sequence is TGTGCCAGCAGCAACCCGACAGGGTTCCACGAGCAGTACTTC. V and J are TRBV6-5 and TRBJ2-7; the match to TRBD1 covers 7 bases. The CDR3 totals 14 residues. V shed 6 bases and J 5 bases; nucleotides not matched to a gene: 10. Germline assignment: CDR1 MNHEY and CDR2 SVGAGI.

The chain links TRBV27 to TRBJ2-7; 11 bases match TRBD2. J lost 0 bases, V lost 5 bases, and 12 bases had no gene match. Germline V lookup: CDR1 MNHEY, CDR2 SMNVEV (reference sequence). The CDR3 extends over 18 amino acids. The CDR3 region has the DNA TGTGCCAGCAGTACCAACGGACTAGCGGGCGGCCTCTCCTACGAGCAGTACTTC. It translates to CASSTNGLAGGLSYEQYF.

The rearrangement joins TRBV15 to TRBJ1-2; D gene uncertain. The V and J ends lost 0 bases and 8 bases respectively, with 7 bases between them. Germline V gene lookup returns CDR1 LNHNV and CDR2 YYDKDF (reference sequence). This CDR3 contains 12 residues. The CDR3 sequence is CATSRDYEGYTF. As DNA, the CDR3 is TGTGCCACCAGCAGAGATTACGAAGGCTACACCTTC. The full variable domain, in which reference TRBV15 and TRBJ1-2 provide the parts outside the CDR3, is DAMVIQNPRYQVTQFGKPVTLSCSQTLNHNVMYWYQQKSSQAPKLLFHYYDKDFNNEADTPDNFQSRRPNTSFCFLDIRSPGLGDTAMYLCATSRDYEGYTFGSGTRLTVV.

The chain has TRBV2 and TRBJ1-5, with unresolved D. The CDR3 covers 13 residues. V dropped 3 bases and J dropped 3 bases, with 6 bases sitting between them. Per germline, CDR1 SNHLY and CDR2 FYNNEI. CDR3 bases: TGTGCCAGCAGTGACCGGTACAATCAGCCCCAGCATTTT. The encoded protein is CASSDRYNQPQHF.

J is TRBJ1-2 and V is TRBV13; no reliable D call. Trimming took 4 bases from V and 0 from J, leaving 6 bases between them. This CDR3 spans 13 amino acids. Germline CDR1 reads PRHDT; CDR2 reads FYEKMQ (reference sequence). DNA of the CDR3: TGTGCCAGCAGCTCGAGGGCTAACTATGGCTACACCTTC. Its translation: CASSSRANYGYTF.

V is TRBV11-3 and J is TRBJ2-1, with TRBD2 matching 7 bases. This CDR3 contains 16 residues. CDR1 is SGHNT, CDR2 YENEEA, per germline. V shed 0 bases and J 1 base; nucleotides not matched to a gene: 3. The CDR3 here is CASSLEPSGSYNEQFF. The CDR3 nucleotides are TGTGCCAGCAGCTTAGAGCCTAGCGGATCCTACAATGAGCAGTTCTTC.

This sequence joins TRBV19 and TRBJ2-2; a weak D match, TRBD2 (6 bases). This CDR3 is 15 amino acids long. In germline, CDR1 is LNHDA, CDR2 SQIVND (reference sequence). Trimming stripped 7 bases from V and 6 bases from J, with 18 bases between. The CDR3 coding sequence is TGTGCCAGTACCCTTAGATCGGGGGTCGCCGGGGAGCTGTTTTTT. This codes for CASTLRSGVAGELFF. Full variable domain (missing parts from reference TRBV19 and TRBJ2-2): DGGITQSPKYLFRKEGQNVTLSCEQNLNHDAMYWYRQDPGQGLRLIYYSQIVNDFQKGDIAEGYSVSREKKESFPLTVTSAQKNPTAFYLCASTLRSGVAGELFFGEGSRLTVL.

The rearrangement links TRBV25-1 to TRBJ2-1; 9 nucleotides align to TRBD1. CDR1 is MGHDK, CDR2 SYGVNS, per germline. Trimming removed 6 bases from V and 6 bases from J; junction bases left unmatched: 6. CDR3 length: 14 residues. CDR3 nucleotide sequence: TGTGCCAGCAGACCTCCGGACAGGGGCAATGAGCAGTTCTTC. Its translation is CASRPPDRGNEQFF.

The V gene is TRBV7-8, the J gene TRBJ1-4, with 9 bases that match TRBD1. V lost 5 bases and J lost 2; bases outside the gene matches: 9. Per germline, CDR1 SGHVS and CDR2 FQNEAQ. The CDR3 has 17 residues. The CDR3 here is CASSATGGALTNEKLFF. DNA of the CDR3: TGTGCCAGCAGCGCTACAGGGGGCGCATTGACTAATGAAAAACTGTTTTTT.

Only one count was recorded for this clone. The chain couples TRBV2 to TRBJ2-3; D unclear. Germline V lookup: CDR1 SNHLY, CDR2 FYNNEI. The CDR3 runs 15 residues. V lost 6 bases to trimming and J lost 3 bases, with 16 bases between them. The CDR3 region is CASSWSAQGTDTQYF. CDR3 coding DNA: TGTGCCAGCAGCTGGAGCGCCCAAGGGACAGATACGCAGTATTTT.

The chain couples TRBV18 to TRBJ2-2, with 7 bases aligning to TRBD1. V lost 4 bases to trimming and J lost 4 bases; unmatched junction nucleotides: 6. The CDR3 spans 15 residues. CDR1 and CDR2 from the germline V gene are KGHSH and LQKENI. This chain's CDR3 is CASSRDRSFTGELFF. The CDR3 DNA sequence: TGTGCCAGCTCACGGGACAGAAGCTTCACCGGGGAGCTGTTTTTT.

V is TRBV9 and J is TRBJ2-5; possibly TRBD2 for D (7 bases). The germline gives CDR1 SGDLS, CDR2 YYNGEE. The CDR3 consists of 16 residues. Trimming removed 4 bases from V and 4 bases from J, with 20 bases in between. The CDR3 loop is CASSQDARGAGETQYF. The DNA of the CDR3 is TGTGCCAGCAGCCAAGACGCCCGGGGGGCGGGAGAGACCCAGTACTTC.

The chain is built from TRBV29-1 and TRBJ1-1; D ambiguous. Germline CDR1 and CDR2: SQVTM and ANQGSEA. V lost 0 bases and J 11 bases, leaving 10 bases between the germline ends. This CDR3 region has 11 residues. The CDR3 region has the DNA TGCAGCGTTGAAGATTTCCTTGAGGCTTTCTTT. Its protein is CSVEDFLEAFF. Based on the CDR3 plus reference TRBV29-1 and TRBJ1-1, the full variable domain is SAVISQKPSRDICQRGTSLTIQCQVDSQVTMMFWYRQQPGQSLTLIATANQGSEATYESGFVIDKFPISRPNLTFSTLTVSNMSPEDSSIYLCSVEDFLEAFFGQGTRLTVV.

The CDR3 loop reads CASNPGPTEAFF. The CDR3 nucleotides are TGTGCCAGCAACCCGGGACCCACTGAAGCTTTCTTT. The gene calls are TRBV7-2 and TRBJ1-1; D is perhaps TRBD1 (5 bases). Germline V gene lookup returns CDR1 SGHTA and CDR2 FQGNSA. V was shortened by 7 bases and J by 4 bases, with 10 bases between the two germline ends. The CDR3 totals 12 residues.

The chain combines TRBV5-1 with TRBJ2-1, with TRBD2 identical over 10 bases. The CDR3 is made up of 14 amino acids. The V gene's germline CDR1 is SGHRS and CDR2 YFSETQ. J gave up 8 bases and V 0 bases, and 2 bases lay outside the gene matches. The CDR3 protein is CASSLGLAGDEQFF. CDR3 bases: TGCGCCAGCAGCTTGGGGCTAGCGGGAGATGAGCAGTTCTTC.

The rearrangement uses TRBV7-3 and TRBJ2-1; TRBD2 matches 10 bases. V lost 5 bases and J lost 7; bases outside the gene matches: 2. Per germline, CDR1 SGHTA and CDR2 FQGTGA. CDR3 length: 13 residues. DNA of the CDR3: TGTGCCAGCAGCAGGACTAGCGGAAATGAGCAGTTCTTC. Translated: CASSRTSGNEQFF.

This chain uses TRBV5-1 with TRBJ2-5; D remains ambiguous. This CDR3 has 14 amino acids. Trimming shortened V by 3 bases and J by 4 bases, and 13 bases separated the two germline ends. Germline assignment: CDR1 SGHRS and CDR2 YFSETQ. The CDR3 loop reads CASSSDVSGETQYF. CDR3 nucleotide sequence: TGCGCCAGCAGCTCGGACGTGTCGGGAGAGACCCAGTACTTC.

This chain links TRBV6-5 with TRBJ1-3; D perhaps matches TRBD1 (5 bases). The V and J ends lost 2 bases and 3 bases respectively, with 14 bases between them. Germline values: CDR1 MNHEY, CDR2 SVGAGI. The CDR3 loop spans 16 amino acids. The CDR3 reads CASSYADSVGGNTIYF. CDR3 bases: TGTGCCAGCAGTTACGCCGACAGTGTCGGTGGAAACACCATATATTTT.

In its sample, this clone was seen a few times. The chain uses TRBV5-6 and TRBJ1-5; D is possibly TRBD1 (6 bases). Germline CDR1 SGHDT, CDR2 YYEEEE. Between the trimmed V and J ends, which lost 1 base and 4 bases, there was a span of 9 bases. This CDR3 is built from 14 residues. CDR3 sequence (DNA): TGTGCCAGCAGCTTGACAGGGCTGAATCAGCCCCAGCATTTT. Its protein is CASSLTGLNQPQHF. Using reference TRBV5-6 and TRBJ1-5 for the parts outside the CDR3, the full variable domain is DAGVTQSPTHLIKTRGQQVTLRCSPKSGHDTVSWYQQALGQGPQFIFQYYEEEERQRGNFPDRFSGHQFPNYSSELNVNALLLGDSALYLCASSLTGLNQPQHFGDGTRLSIL.

The chain carries TRBV2 and TRBJ1-5; possible D gene TRBD1, 6 bases. This CDR3 region has 13 residues. Germline V gene lookup returns CDR1 SNHLY and CDR2 FYNNEI. V was clipped by 6 bases and J by 4 bases, with 10 bases between them. This chain's CDR3 is CASRGGVNQPQHF. In DNA, the CDR3 is TGTGCCAGCAGAGGGGGTGTGAATCAGCCCCAGCATTTT.

The chain joins TRBV4-1 to TRBJ1-2; no definite D call. This CDR3 region has 14 residues. V lost 2 bases to trimming and J lost 4 bases, with 11 bases between them. The germline V gene has CDR1 MGHRA and CDR2 YSYEKL. The CDR3 here is CASSQPARSYGYTF. The CDR3, as DNA: TGCGCCAGCAGCCAACCGGCGAGGAGCTATGGCTACACCTTC.

The V gene is TRBV5-4, the J gene TRBJ2-5, with D perhaps matching TRBD2 (5 bases). CDR3 size: 15 residues. Germline CDR1 and CDR2: SGHNT and YYREEE (reference sequence). V dropped 4 bases and J dropped 1 base, with 14 bases sitting between them. CDR3 loop: CASSPRGGLQETQYF. CDR3 nucleotide sequence: TGTGCCAGCAGCCCTCGTGGCGGGCTCCAAGAGACCCAGTACTTC.

This chain links TRBV7-9 with TRBJ2-3; D remains ambiguous. Germline CDR1 and CDR2: SEHNR and FQNEAQ (reference sequence). Trimming took off 0 bases at V and 6 bases at J, with 10 bases between the two ends. This CDR3 region has 14 residues. This chain's CDR3 is CASSLAAGSDTQYF. The CDR3, as DNA: TGTGCCAGCAGCTTAGCGGCCGGTAGTGATACGCAGTATTTT. The full variable domain, rest sourced from reference TRBV7-9 and TRBJ2-3, is DTGVSQNPRHKITKRGQNVTFRCDPISEHNRLYWYRQTLGQGPEFLTYFQNEAQLEKSRLLSDRFSAERPKGSFSTLEIQRTEQGDSAMYLCASSLAAGSDTQYFGPGTRLTVL.

The V and J genes are TRBV4-1 and TRBJ1-2; D gene uncertain. CDR3 length: 12 amino acids. V shed 0 bases and J shed 7 bases, with 6 bases lying between them. Per germline, CDR1 MGHRA and CDR2 YSYEKL. CDR3 protein: CASSQDHSGYTF. The CDR3 region has the DNA TGCGCCAGCAGCCAAGACCATTCTGGCTACACCTTC.

The chain links TRBV11-2 to TRBJ1-1; a weak D match, TRBD1 (6 bases). CDR1 is SGHAT, CDR2 FQNNGV, per germline. The CDR3 is 15 residues long. Between the trimmed V and J ends, which lost 8 bases and 1 base, there was a span of 17 bases. CDR3 loop: CASSLGHGQNTEAFF. The DNA of the CDR3 is TGTGCCAGCTCCCTGGGACATGGACAGAACACTGAAGCTTTCTTT.

The chain links TRBV27 to TRBJ1-3; 8 bases fit TRBD1. CDR1 and CDR2 (germline): MNHEY, SMNVEV (reference sequence). The CDR3 sequence is 14 residues long. After removal of 6 bases from V and 4 bases from J, the junction contained 5 bases not matched to a gene. CDR3 coding DNA: TGTGCCAGCAGACCGACAGGGGCCGGAAACACCATATATTTT. Protein: CASRPTGAGNTIYF.

About this clone itself: One end of the junction does not line up with germline, which may come from a read error. The V call is TRBV7-7, the J call TRBJ2-7; D uncertain. Germline V gene lookup returns CDR1 SSHAT and CDR2 FNYEAQ (reference sequence). The CDR3 is 14 residues long. The CDR3, as DNA: TGTGCTAGCAGCTTAGAGAGGCCCTCCTACGAGCAGTACTTC. Translating gives CASSLERPSYEQYF.

The V gene is TRBV9, the J gene TRBJ2-2, with D unresolved. V lost 2 bases, J lost 7 bases, and 9 bases lay in between. This CDR3 region has 13 residues. The germline V gene encodes CDR1 SGDLS and CDR2 YYNGEE. The CDR3 coding sequence is TGTGCCAGCAGCGTCTCCAACGGCGGGGAGCTGTTTTTT. Translated, it gives CASSVSNGGELFF. Full variable domain (remainder filled in from reference TRBV9 and TRBJ2-2): DSGVTQTPKHLITATGQRVTLRCSPRSGDLSVYWYQQSLDQGLQFLIQYYNGEERAKGNILERFSAQQFPDLHSELNLSSLELGDSALYFCASSVSNGGELFFGEGSRLTVL.

The rearrangement links TRBV19 to TRBJ2-5; tentative D call: TRBD1 (5 bases). The CDR3 length is 13 residues. Germline V gene data show CDR1 as LNHDA and CDR2 as SQIVND (reference sequence). Trimming removed 8 bases from V and 5 bases from J, with 15 bases in between. The CDR3 protein is CASSGHRKETQYF. The CDR3 DNA follows: TGTGCCAGTTCCGGACACCGCAAGGAGACCCAGTACTTC.

This clone showed up just a few times. The genes are TRBV6-5 and TRBJ2-2; the match to TRBD2 covers 11 bases. Germline lookup yields CDR1 MNHEY and CDR2 SVGAGI. Trimming cost V 7 bases and J 7 bases; bases outside gene matches: 8. The CDR3 is made up of 15 amino acids. The CDR3 reads CASIQLAGVNGELFF. As DNA, the CDR3 is TGTGCCAGCATCCAACTAGCGGGGGTTAACGGGGAGCTGTTTTTT.